Below, 13 T cell receptor beta chains from the same sample are listed, as sequenced in a study of CD8 T cells in ankylosing spondylitis. The antigens these receptors bind are not known. Findings of the study overall: There was a TCR beta motif, made of 7 to 9 highly homologous variants, that appeared characteristic of ankylosing spondylitis blood.

TCRdb analysed the 5' RACE reads with MiXCR anew, one entry per CDR3 protein. The table has approximately 540,000 distinct CDR3 sequences, approximately 12% seen once; the top ten hold about 6.5%. Material: blood, either unsorted or a sorted T cell fraction (not recorded which). These receptors came from a male donor with ankylosing spondylitis.

This clonotype came up a few times. The chain uses TRBV5-1 and TRBJ2-7; D is possibly TRBD1 or TRBD2 (6 bases each). The CDR3 length is 13 residues. CDR1 is SGHRS, CDR2 YFSETQ, per germline. The V end was cut by 0 bases, the J end by 9 bases, with 13 bases between. The CDR3 is CASSLAGRGGQYV. As DNA, the CDR3 is TGCGCCAGCAGCTTGGCTGGCAGGGGAGGGCAGTACGTC.

This clonotype was seen more than once but under ten times. The rearrangement uses TRBV7-9 and TRBJ2-7; D unresolved. Trimming stripped 2 bases from V and 3 bases from J, with 8 bases between. Per the germline V gene, CDR1 is SEHNR and CDR2 is FQNEAQ (reference sequence). The CDR3 extends over 13 amino acids. CDR3 region: CASSLPPYYEQYF. The CDR3 nucleotides read TGTGCCAGCAGCTTACCCCCTTACTACGAGCAGTACTTC.

This clonotype was counted only a few times. The chain recombines TRBV7-8 with TRBJ2-7, with D tentatively TRBD1 (5 bases). Germline CDR1 reads SGHVS; CDR2 reads FQNEAQ. The CDR3 totals 13 residues. V was cut by 5 bases and J by 0 bases, with 8 bases left in between. The CDR3 DNA sequence: TGTGCCAGCAGCCAAGACAGCTCCTACGAGCAGTACTTC. Encoded protein: CASSQDSSYEQYF.

The rearrangement joins TRBV5-6 to TRBJ1-4; TRBD1 aligns across 7 bases. The CDR3 covers 19 residues. Germline CDR1 SGHDT, CDR2 YYEEEE. The V and J ends lost 0 bases and 0 bases, in that order; junction bases with no gene match: 11. The CDR3 spells CASSLEGTARFATNEKLFF. The CDR3 nucleotides are TGTGCCAGCAGCTTGGAAGGGACAGCCCGGTTTGCAACTAATGAAAAACTGTTTTTT.

The V gene is TRBV20-1, the J gene TRBJ1-5, with a possible D match to TRBD1 (6 bases). The CDR3 totals 15 residues. Germline lookup yields CDR1 DFQATT and CDR2 SNEGSKA (reference sequence). The ends were cut back, 0 bases at V and 4 bases at J, with 13 bases in the middle. The CDR3 bases are TGCAGTGCTAGAGATCCTACAGGGAGAAATCAGCCCCAGCATTTT. Protein sequence: CSARDPTGRNQPQHF.

This clonotype was seen a handful of times. V usage is TRBV11-2 and J usage is TRBJ2-2; no firm D call. There are 14 residues in the CDR3. V lost 2 bases to trimming and J lost 4 bases, with 8 bases between them. Germline assignment: CDR1 SGHAT and CDR2 FQNNGV. The CDR3 nucleotides read TGTGCCAGCAGCTTATGGCAGACCACCGGGGAGCTGTTTTTT. It codes for CASSLWQTTGELFF.

This sequence joins TRBV20-1 and TRBJ2-5; 7 nucleotides match TRBD2. The germline V gene encodes CDR1 DFQATT and CDR2 SNEGSKA (reference sequence). Trimming cost V 3 bases and J 5 bases; bases outside gene matches: 9. This CDR3 has 14 residues. CDR3 sequence: CSASRAGVEETQYF. The DNA for the CDR3 is TGCAGTGCTAGTCGGGCGGGAGTGGAGGAGACCCAGTACTTC.

The V call is TRBV19, the J call TRBJ2-1; 10 nucleotides match TRBD1. The CDR3 covers 16 residues. V lost 5 bases to trimming and J lost 7 bases; unmatched junction nucleotides: 11. Germline CDR1 reads LNHDA; CDR2 reads SQIVND (reference sequence). The CDR3 region is CASSGYRQGAGNEQFF. CDR3 in DNA: TGTGCCAGTAGTGGATATCGACAGGGGGCTGGAAATGAGCAGTTCTTC.

The table lists this clonotype with a few counts. The chain uses TRBV11-2 and TRBJ2-5; weak D call: TRBD1 (6 bases). Trimming removed 0 bases at V and 1 base at J, with 9 bases between. CDR1 is SGHAT, CDR2 FQNNGV, per germline. The CDR3 is 15 amino acids. The CDR3 coding sequence is TGTGCCAGCAGCTTAGAAGCAGGGGCCCAAGAGACCCAGTACTTC. It is translated as CASSLEAGAQETQYF.

The V call is TRBV7-2, the J call TRBJ1-5; 7 nucleotides match TRBD1. V lost 5 bases and J lost 0; bases outside the gene matches: 4. Germline V gives CDR1 SGHTA, CDR2 FQGNSA. The CDR3 consists of 15 residues. The CDR3 DNA sequence: TGTGCCAGCAGCCTGACAGGGCTTAGCAATCAGCCCCAGCATTTT. This gives the protein CASSLTGLSNQPQHF.

Only a few counts were recorded for this clonotype. The chain has TRBV10-2 and TRBJ2-6; D may match TRBD1 or TRBD2 (6 bases each). Germline V CDR1 and CDR2: WSHSY, SAAADI. CDR3 length: 18 residues. Trimming shortened V by 3 bases and J by 0 bases, and 15 bases separated the two germline ends. This chain's CDR3 is CASSEGGRVGSGANVLTF. The CDR3 DNA is TGCGCCAGCAGTGAAGGGGGGCGCGTTGGCTCTGGGGCCAACGTCCTGACTTTC.

The rearrangement joins TRBV11-2 to TRBJ1-1; D not certain. The CDR3 loop spans 14 amino acids. V gave up 3 bases and J gave up 2 bases, with 10 bases separating them. Looked up from germline, CDR1 is SGHAT and CDR2 is FQNNGV. The CDR3: CASSLYKSNTEAFF. The CDR3 DNA reads TGTGCCAGCAGCTTGTACAAGTCCAACACTGAAGCTTTCTTT.

This chain joins TRBV7-9 and TRBJ2-7; tentative D call: TRBD1 (5 bases). V lost 5 bases to trimming and J lost 5 bases, with 10 bases between them. Germline V lookup: CDR1 SEHNR, CDR2 FQNEAQ (reference sequence). The CDR3 sequence is 12 residues long. The DNA of the CDR3 is TGTGCCAGCAGCCTCCTAGGGGACGAGCAGTACTTC. Encoded protein: CASSLLGDEQYF.